The rows below give T cell receptor beta chains drawn from one sample of a study of blood T cell repertoires in COVID-19. Some clones are missing from TCRdb's copy, which holds only in-frame ones; the method was immunoSEQ multiplex PCR. The sample lists about 160,000 clones, over 60% occurring once. The sample taken for sequencing was peripheral blood. All receptors come from a man in his fifties or sixties with acute or convalescent COVID-19. The CDR3 runs from the conserved cysteine through the conserved F or W. The D gene is left open where the match is weak. Where a row states a size, it is once, few, many or the class of an expanded clone; other rows omit it.

.,TRBD1,15,TRBJ1-3,TRBV4-1,CASSRDRQAGNTIYF,TGCGCCAGCAGTCGGGACAGACAGGCTGGAAACACCATATATTTT
.,.,12,TRBJ1-1,TRBV7-9,CASSPRGVEAFF,TGTGCCAGCAGCCCCCGGGGGGTTGAAGCTTTCTTT
.,.,16,TRBJ2-1,TRBV27,CASNPGASASYNEQFF,TGTGCCAGCAACCCAGGGGCGTCAGCCTCCTACAATGAGCAGTTCTTC
.,TRBD1,15,TRBJ1-1,TRBV5-1,CASSLFQGGNTEAFF,TGCGCCAGCAGCCTGTTTCAGGGGGGGAACACTGAAGCTTTCTTT
.,TRBD1,14,TRBJ2-7,TRBV19,CASSFRDSSYEQYF,TGTGCCAGTAGTTTCCGGGACAGCTCCTACGAGCAGTACTTC
.,.,12,TRBJ2-5,TRBV5-4,CASSRYQETQYF,TGTGCCAGCAGCCGGTACCAAGAGACCCAGTACTTC
.,TRBD2,15,TRBJ2-3,TRBV15,CATSRGGASTDTQYF,TGTGCCACCAGCCGGGGGGGAGCTAGCACAGATACGCAGTATTTT
.,.,13,TRBJ1-1,TRBV9,CASSPDWDTEAFF,TGTGCCAGCAGCCCAGACTGGGACACTGAAGCTTTCTTT
.,.,11,TRBJ2-7,TRBV2,CASSEPYEQYF,TGTGCCAGCAGTGAACCTTACGAGCAGTACTTC
.,TRBD2,15,TRBJ2-1,TRBV2,CASTKLSGVYNEQFF,TGTGCCAGTACCAAGCTTAGCGGGGTCTACAATGAGCAGTTCTTC
.,.,13,TRBJ1-5,TRBV6-5,CASSFQGGQPQHF,TGTGCCAGCAGTTTTCAGGGCGGACAGCCCCAGCATTTT
.,.,15,TRBJ1-4,TRBV15,CATKSGGGANEKLFF,TGTGCCACGAAGTCCGGCGGGGGTGCTAATGAAAAACTGTTTTTT
.,.,16,TRBJ2-3,TRBV6-5,CASSYSTGSSTDTQYF,TGTGCCAGCAGTTACTCTACCGGGAGTAGCACAGATACGCAGTATTTT
.,TRBD1,14,TRBJ1-4,TRBV3-1/TRBV3-2,CASSPGQGYEKLFF,TGTGCCAGCAGCCCGGGACAGGGATACGAAAAACTGTTTTTT
.,TRBD1,16,TRBJ1-2,TRBV7-6,CASSDVRTGEGKGYTF,TGTGCCAGCAGCGACGTAAGAACAGGGGAAGGAAAAGGCTACACCTTC
.,.,15,TRBJ2-3,TRBV4-1,CASSIYFSSTDTQYF,TGCGCCAGCAGTATTTACTTCTCTAGCACAGATACGCAGTATTTT
.,TRBD1,15,TRBJ1-1,TRBV4-3,CASSLNGQENTEAFF,TGCGCCAGCAGCCTAAACGGACAGGAGAACACTGAAGCTTTCTTT
.,.,14,TRBJ1-2,TRBV6-1,CASSDPPAGYGYTF,TGTGCCAGCAGTGACCCCCCCGCGGGGTATGGCTACACCTTC
.,.,13,TRBJ1-1,TRBV5-1,CASSATGNTEAFF,TGCGCCAGCAGCGCTACAGGGAACACTGAAGCTTTCTTT
.,TRBD1,14,TRBJ2-3,TRBV10-3,CAISRTGEVDTQYF,TGTGCCATCAGTCGGACAGGGGAGGTGGATACGCAGTATTTT
.,TRBD1,15,TRBJ1-6,TRBV18,CASSRGQGHNSPLHF,TGTGCCAGCTCACGAGGACAGGGTCATAATTCACCCCTCCACTTT
few,TRBD1,13,TRBJ1-3,TRBV5-4,CASSQGAGNTIYF,TGTGCCAGCAGCCAGGGGGCTGGAAACACCATATATTTT
.,.,12,TRBJ1-5,TRBV12-3/TRBV12-4,CASSFGGQPQHF,TGTGCCAGCAGTTTCGGGGGACAGCCCCAGCATTTT
.,.,13,TRBJ1-1,TRBV2,CASTVERGTEAFF,TGTGCCAGCACGGTCGAAAGGGGCACTGAAGCTTTCTTT
.,TRBD2,16,TRBJ2-1,TRBV5-1,CASSPHLASGLNEQFF,TGCGCCAGCAGCCCACACCTAGCTAGCGGGCTTAATGAGCAGTTCTTC
.,TRBD1,12,TRBJ1-2,TRBV2,CASTGTGDGYTF,TGTGCCAGCACTGGGACAGGGGATGGCTACACCTTC
.,.,16,TRBJ2-4,TRBV5-8,CASSPQADLAKNIQYF,TGTGCCAGCAGCCCACAGGCCGACCTAGCCAAAAACATTCAGTACTTC
.,TRBD2,16,TRBJ2-3,TRBV7-3,CASSSWTSGSTDTQYF,TGTGCCAGCAGCTCCTGGACTAGCGGTAGCACAGATACGCAGTATTTT
.,.,15,TRBJ1-1,TRBV25-1,CASRPRWPLNTEAFF,TGTGCCAGCAGGCCCCGTTGGCCTTTGAACACGGAAGCTTTCTTT
.,.,14,TRBJ1-4,TRBV6-1,CASSEERSFGKLFF,TGTGCCAGCAGTGAAGAACGGAGCTTTGGGAAACTGTTTTTT
.,.,16,TRBJ2-4,TRBV7-9,CASSLVQGLAKNIQYF,TGTGCCAGCAGCTTAGTTCAGGGGCTAGCCAAAAACATTCAGTACTTC
.,.,13,TRBJ1-5,TRBV30,CAWRGGSNQPQHF,TGTGCCTGGAGGGGGGGGAGCAATCAGCCCCAGCATTTT
.,TRBD1,18,TRBJ2-2,TRBV19,CASSITLSGTGVRGELFF,TGTGCCAGTAGTATTACCCTAAGCGGGACAGGGGTCCGAGGGGAGCTGTTTTTT
.,.,15,TRBJ2-3,TRBV2,CASRATSSGTDTQYF,TGTGCCAGCAGGGCTACTAGCTCTGGCACAGATACGCAGTATTTT
.,.,13,TRBJ1-4,TRBV19,CASSIKEMEKLFF,TGTGCCAGTAGTATAAAGGAGATGGAAAAACTGTTTTTT
.,TRBD1,15,TRBJ1-2,TRBV5-1,CASSLLTGGADGYTF,TGCGCCAGCAGCCTTCTGACAGGGGGCGCCGATGGCTACACCTTC
.,TRBD1,15,TRBJ2-7,TRBV2,CASSEEGTGYGEQYF,TGTGCCAGCAGTGAAGAGGGGACAGGGTATGGCGAGCAGTACTTC
.,.,15,TRBJ2-1,TRBV11-2,CASSRVTGLDNEQFF,TGTGCCAGCAGCAGGGTCACAGGGCTGGACAATGAGCAGTTCTTC
.,TRBD1,15,TRBJ2-1,TRBV2,CASSVRQGEVNEQFF,TGTGCCAGCAGTGTTCGACAGGGAGAGGTGAATGAGCAGTTCTTC
.,TRBD1,16,TRBJ1-5,TRBV6-6,CASSYSSGTGAQPQHF,TGTGCCAGCAGTTACTCCTCCGGGACAGGGGCCCAGCCCCAGCATTTT
once,TRBD2,17,TRBJ2-5,TRBV5-1,CASSFTAGGPSGETQYF,TGCGCCAGCAGCTTCACTGCGGGGGGGCCAAGCGGAGAGACCCAGTACTTC
.,.,13,TRBJ1-2,TRBV5-6,CASSLQGDYGYTF,TGTGCCAGCAGCTTACAGGGCGATTATGGCTACACCTTC
.,.,14,TRBJ2-2,TRBV7-3,CASSEGVNTGELFF,TGTGCCAGCAGCGAGGGTGTGAACACCGGGGAGCTGTTTTTT
.,TRBD1,14,TRBJ1-4,TRBV27,CASSPGQGVGKLFF,TGTGCCAGCAGTCCGGGACAGGGGGTAGGAAAACTGTTTTTT
.,.,15,TRBJ2-6,TRBV2,CASSEGGAGANVLTF,TGTGCCAGCAGTGAGGGCGGGGCTGGGGCCAACGTCCTGACTTTC
.,TRBD1,15,TRBJ1-2,TRBV24-1,CATSDQHRGTGGYTF,TGTGCCACCAGTGATCAACACAGGGGGACGGGAGGCTACACCTTC